This TCR beta chain comes out of a study of OX40 agonist ivuxolimab in advanced cancers. Whole-study findings and limits: CD8+ T cells averaged more expanded clones than CD4+. Specificity for antigen went undetermined in the expanded peripheral T cells.

The protocol was immunoSEQ multiplex PCR, while the TCRdb copy is restricted to in-frame clones and leaves out a portion. This table holds fewer than 65,000 clones, 86% found once. To note about this clone: What it binds is not known.

V gave up 5 bases and J gave up 3 bases, with 18 bases separating them. CDR1 and CDR2 from the germline V gene are LNHNV and YYDKDF (reference sequence). This CDR3 spans 16 amino acids. Specimen: CD4+ or CD8+ T cells sorted from blood, collected in a trial of the OX40 agonist ivuxolimab. This rearrangement joins TRBV15 to TRBJ2-3; D is possibly TRBD1 or TRBD2 (6 bases each). This TCR was sampled from an adult with an advanced solid tumor such as melanoma, head and neck, liver or kidney cancer. The CDR3, as DNA: TGTGCCACCAGCCCCTCTAAGGGGGGTTGGACAGATACGCAGTATTTT. Its translation: CATSPSKGGWTDTQYF.